Listed here is a single T cell receptor (beta chain). CDR1 and CDR2 (germline): MNHEY, SMNVEV (reference sequence). The CDR3 is 17 residues long. Trimming took 1 base from V and 0 from J, leaving 13 bases between them. These data originate in a study of OX40 agonist ivuxolimab in advanced cancers. Autoimmune disease history or systemic immunosuppression was exclusionary. Profiled with immunoSEQ multiplex PCR; TCRdb holds only in-frame clones, not every one. Here the sample spans 60,000 to 65,000 clones, about 88% being singletons. The V gene is TRBV27, the J gene TRBJ2-1; no firm D call. The TCR originated in an adult with an advanced solid tumor such as melanoma, head and neck, liver or kidney cancer. The sequencing here drew on CD4+ or CD8+ T cells sorted from blood, taken in a trial of the OX40 agonist ivuxolimab. CDR3: CASSLFGYSSSYNEQFF. DNA for the CDR3: TGTGCCAGCAGTTTATTTGGGTATTCCAGCTCCTACAATGAGCAGTTCTTC.